Described below is a single T cell receptor (beta chain) sequence and its context. Its matching antigen is unknown. These data come from a study of glioma-infiltrating T cells. Using RNA template, CDR3s of TCR alpha and beta were amplified with iRepertoire arm-PCR. For one-step reverse transcription and amplification, about 85-400 ng of tissue mRNA or PBMC total RNA was used. TCRdb itself ran the multiplex PCR reads through MiXCR, one entry per CDR3 protein. The sample holds about 400,000 distinct CDR3 sequences, roughly two fifths seen once. Study conclusions and caveats: A blood CDR3 motif signature was depleted in highly divergent patients.

The CDR3 covers 11 residues. V was cut by 5 bases and J by 6 bases, with 8 bases left in between. Germline lookup yields CDR1 LNHDA and CDR2 SQIVND (reference sequence). The sequence came from a human donor with low-grade glioma or glioblastoma, undergoing nonglioma brain surgery, or in good health (not recorded which). V and J are TRBV19 and TRBJ2-7; unclear D gene. Specimen: glioma tissue, nonneoplastic brain tissue, or PBMCs (not recorded which). CDR3 DNA: TGTGCCAGTAGTGTCGGTCGCGAGCAGTACTTC. Translating it yields CASSVGREQYF.